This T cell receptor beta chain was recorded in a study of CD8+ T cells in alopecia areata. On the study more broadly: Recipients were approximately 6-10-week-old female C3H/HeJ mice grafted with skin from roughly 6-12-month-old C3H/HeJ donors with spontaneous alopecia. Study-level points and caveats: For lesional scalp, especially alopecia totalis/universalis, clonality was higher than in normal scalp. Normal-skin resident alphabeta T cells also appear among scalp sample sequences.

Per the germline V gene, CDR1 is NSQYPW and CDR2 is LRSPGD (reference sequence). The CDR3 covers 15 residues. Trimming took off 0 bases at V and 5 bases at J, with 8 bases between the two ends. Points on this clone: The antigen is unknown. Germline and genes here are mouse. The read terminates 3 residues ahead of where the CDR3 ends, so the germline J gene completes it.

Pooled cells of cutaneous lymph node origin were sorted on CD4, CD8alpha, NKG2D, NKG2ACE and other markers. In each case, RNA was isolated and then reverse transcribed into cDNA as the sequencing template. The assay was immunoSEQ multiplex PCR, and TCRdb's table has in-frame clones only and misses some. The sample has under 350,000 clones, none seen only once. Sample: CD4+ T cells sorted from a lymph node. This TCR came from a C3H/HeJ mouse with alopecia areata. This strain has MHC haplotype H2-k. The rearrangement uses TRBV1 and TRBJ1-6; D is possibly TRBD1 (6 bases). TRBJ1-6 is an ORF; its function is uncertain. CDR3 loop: CTCSAEGTNNSPLYF. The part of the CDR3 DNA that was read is TGCACCTGCAGTGCAGAGGGGACAAATAATTCGCCC.